The rows below give T cell receptor beta chains drawn from one sample of a study of cytomegalovirus exposure and HLA in healthy donors. Generated by immunoSEQ multiplex PCR, the TCRdb table keeps only in-frame clones and is missing some. The sample lists over 150,000 clones, about four fifths occurring once. Sequencing was done on a sample of PBMCs. The receptors originated from a woman aged 45-65 years in good health and CMV-seronegative. Both conserved end residues are part of each CDR3. Size tells how often a clone was seen (once, few, many) or the class of an expanded clone, and some rows leave it out.

v_call clone_size cdr3_aa
TRBV7-2 once CASSSRASTGELFF
TRBV9 once CASSVDPGGPGANVLTF
TRBV5-5 . CASSRIFTGSGQPQHF
TRBV6-4 . CARGPSDGKGKLFF
TRBV6-1 . CASSLRSNQPQHF
TRBV7-2 many CASSLATGGLYEQYF
TRBV18 . CASSQESSYNEQFF
TRBV7-2 . CASSSIRQEQYF
TRBV7-2 . CASSFDSNPGNTIYF
TRBV7-2 . CASSSGLAEQFF
TRBV7-2 . CASSLAFGRVGHTEAFF
TRBV30 . CAWSARLADEQFF
TRBV2 . CASSGEDSNSPLHF
TRBV30 . CAWSLTGGGYGYTF
TRBV11-2 . CASSLDGTPGYEQYF
TRBV6-1 . CASGGGYGYTF